The 32 T cell receptor beta chains listed next were all sequenced from one sample in a study of technical replicates of blood from several donors. Generated by immunoSEQ multiplex PCR, the TCRdb table keeps only in-frame clones and is missing some. The sample has 65,000 to 95,000 clones, around nine tenths seen once. Source material: T cells isolated from PBMCs. These TCRs come from a human donor in good health.

The rearrangement uses TRBV7-9 and TRBJ2-1, with 8 positions matching TRBD1. The V and J ends lost 2 bases and 4 bases, in that order; junction bases with no gene match: 7. The germline V gene has CDR1 SEHNR and CDR2 FQNEAQ (reference sequence). The CDR3 has 16 residues. The CDR3 is CASSLRRQGQYNEQFF. In nucleotides, the CDR3 is TGTGCCAGCAGCTTACGCCGACAGGGGCAATACAATGAGCAGTTCTTC.

The chain has TRBV10-1 and TRBJ1-4; D gene uncertain. V was trimmed by 2 bases and J by 1 base, leaving 5 bases between them. In germline, CDR1 is WNHNN, CDR2 SYGVQD (reference sequence). The CDR3 is 14 amino acids. CDR3 in DNA: TGCGCCAGCAGTGAGGGCAGAACTAATGAAAAACTGTTTTTT. It codes for CASSEGRTNEKLFF.

J is TRBJ2-1 and V is TRBV7-7, with 7 positions matching TRBD1. CDR1 is SSHAT and CDR2 is FNYEAQ in the germline V gene (reference sequence). The CDR3 extends over 13 amino acids. V shed 2 bases and J 7 bases; nucleotides not matched to a gene: 2. The CDR3 protein is CASSLRDRNEQFF. In nucleotides, the CDR3 is TGTGCCAGCAGCTTACGGGACAGAAATGAGCAGTTCTTC.

The chain's CDR3 is CASGPDSQETQYF. DNA for the CDR3: TGTGCTAGCGGTCCGGACTCTCAAGAGACCCAGTACTTC. The chain has TRBV7-7 and TRBJ2-5; tentatively, D is TRBD2 (6 bases). The germline V gene encodes CDR1 SSHAT and CDR2 FNYEAQ (reference sequence). CDR3 length: 13 amino acids.

This clone was observed a few times. The rearrangement links TRBV7-2 to TRBJ2-7, with no clear D. The CDR3 is 14 amino acids. CDR1 SGHTA and CDR2 FQGNSA come from the germline V gene. Trimming shortened V by 2 bases and J by 2 bases, and 10 bases separated the two germline ends. The CDR3 coding sequence is TGTGCCAGCAGCTTACCCCGTAAAACCTACGAGCAGTACTTC. Protein product: CASSLPRKTYEQYF.

This rearrangement joins TRBV2 to TRBJ1-1; no clear D. In germline, CDR1 is SNHLY, CDR2 FYNNEI. CDR3 length: 8 amino acids. The germline V and J ends were trimmed by 10 bases and 7 bases, with 4 bases remaining between them. The CDR3 reads CATIEAFF. In DNA, the CDR3 is TGTGCCACCATTGAAGCTTTCTTT.

The chain uses TRBV5-1 and TRBJ2-2; D not resolved. The CDR3 consists of 15 residues. Trimming took off 0 bases at V and 7 bases at J, with 13 bases between the two ends. The germline V gene has CDR1 SGHRS and CDR2 YFSETQ. The CDR3 here is CASSLDGTRYGELFF. The CDR3 nucleotides read TGCGCCAGCAGCTTGGATGGTACCCGGTACGGGGAGCTGTTTTTT.

The chain employs TRBV20-1 and TRBJ2-5, with no clear D. This CDR3 has 11 amino acids. Germline loops: CDR1 DFQATT, CDR2 SNEGSKA (reference sequence). V lost 6 bases and J lost 0, with 5 bases in between. CDR3 in amino acids: CSALNQETQYF. As DNA, the CDR3 is TGCAGTGCGCTAAACCAAGAGACCCAGTACTTC.

The chain joins TRBV13 to TRBJ2-7; TRBD1 is a possible D gene (6 bases). V lost 3 bases, J lost 2 bases, and 11 bases lay in between. CDR1 is PRHDT, CDR2 FYEKMQ, per germline (reference sequence). The CDR3 spans 14 residues. This CDR3 reads CASSLTGSPYEQYF. CDR3 DNA: TGTGCCAGCAGCTTGACAGGATCCCCCTACGAGCAGTACTTC.

V is TRBV18 and J is TRBJ2-5; D call uncertain. Deletions cut 2 bases from V and 2 bases from J, with 3 bases between. The germline V gene has CDR1 KGHSH and CDR2 LQKENI. The CDR3 runs 12 residues. The CDR3 sequence is CASSPLQETQYF. For the CDR3, the DNA is TGTGCCAGCTCACCATTACAAGAGACCCAGTACTTC.

This chain joins TRBV29-1 and TRBJ2-5; D is possibly TRBD1 (5 bases). Germline CDR1 and CDR2: SQVTM and ANQGSEA. The CDR3 sequence is 13 residues long. V was shortened by 1 base and J by 5 bases, with 11 bases between the two germline ends. In nucleotides, the CDR3 is TGCAGCGTTGAAGTAGGCAGGGCTGAGACCCAGTACTTC. Protein product: CSVEVGRAETQYF.

This chain uses TRBV9 with TRBJ2-3; a possible D gene is TRBD2 (6 bases). From germline, CDR1 is SGDLS and CDR2 YYNGEE. Trimming took 4 bases from V and 0 from J, leaving 12 bases between them. This CDR3 contains 15 residues. The CDR3 spells CASSTSGSSTDTQYF. CDR3 in DNA: TGTGCCAGCAGCACCAGCGGGTCCAGCACAGATACGCAGTATTTT.

The V call is TRBV9, the J call TRBJ2-5, with 8 bases that match TRBD2. The CDR3 has 17 amino acids. Looked up from germline, CDR1 is SGDLS and CDR2 is YYNGEE. V was pared by 0 bases and J by 5 bases, with 12 bases of the junction left unmatched. The CDR3 reads CASSVAGGGGPSETQYF. The DNA of the CDR3 is TGTGCCAGCAGCGTAGCGGGCGGCGGGGGGCCCTCGGAGACCCAGTACTTC.

This clone was counted once. This chain connects TRBV19 to TRBJ1-5, with 7 positions matching TRBD1. Germline CDR1 LNHDA, CDR2 SQIVND (reference sequence). The CDR3 consists of 18 residues. V lost 3 bases and J lost 3; bases outside the gene matches: 14. CDR3 sequence: CASSMDPMGQLLNQPQHF. CDR3 in DNA: TGTGCCAGTAGTATGGACCCAATGGGACAGCTACTCAATCAGCCCCAGCATTTT.

This chain uses TRBV27 with TRBJ1-5, with TRBD1 matching over 8 bases. Germline V lookup: CDR1 MNHEY, CDR2 SMNVEV (reference sequence). V was pared by 7 bases and J by 7 bases, with 15 bases of the junction left unmatched. This CDR3 comprises 16 residues. The CDR3 nucleotides read TGTGCCAGCAAGCCTCTCCTCAGGGGGCTAAGCCAGCCCCAGCATTTT. Protein product: CASKPLLRGLSQPQHF.

The chain combines TRBV10-3 with TRBJ2-3, with TRBD2 matching 8 bases. V lost 0 bases, J lost 1 base, and 9 bases stayed unmatched. CDR3 length: 18 residues. Germline CDR1 is ENHRY and CDR2 is SYGVKD. In nucleotides, the CDR3 is TGTGCCATCAGTGAGTCCCCTGTGCGGGGGGCCGGCACAGATACGCAGTATTTT. It translates to CAISESPVRGAGTDTQYF.

In its sample, this clone was seen a few times. The chain uses TRBV9 and TRBJ1-1; a weak D match, TRBD1 (5 bases). Germline V gene lookup returns CDR1 SGDLS and CDR2 YYNGEE. The CDR3 has 15 amino acids. Trimming shortened V by 4 bases and J by 0 bases, and 13 bases separated the two germline ends. CDR3 nucleotide sequence: TGTGCCAGCAGCCCCTATCAGGGTGTGAACACTGAAGCTTTCTTT. Translating it yields CASSPYQGVNTEAFF.

In its sample, this clone was seen once. This chain joins TRBV25-1 and TRBJ1-2, with TRBD1 matching 8 bases. Germline values: CDR1 MGHDK, CDR2 SYGVNS. The V gene end was trimmed by 4 bases and the J gene end by 3 bases; junction bases not matched to a gene: 7. This CDR3 has 15 amino acids. CDR3 DNA sequence: TGTGCCAGCAGTGTTGGGGACAGGAGACACTATGGCTACACCTTC. This encodes CASSVGDRRHYGYTF.

The CDR3 DNA follows: TGTGCCAGCAGCCCCGGGACTAGCGGGGTCTCCTACGAGCAGTACTTC. It encodes CASSPGTSGVSYEQYF. This chain uses TRBV27 with TRBJ2-7, with 13 bases aligning to TRBD2. This CDR3 contains 16 residues. The V segment lost 6 bases and the J segment 0 bases; nucleotides outside the gene matches: 5. The germline CDR1 and CDR2 sequences are MNHEY and SMNVEV (reference sequence).

This clone was detected only a few times. The V gene is TRBV19, the J gene TRBJ2-1; unclear D gene. V was trimmed by 6 bases and J by 7 bases, leaving 10 bases between them. CDR3 length: 12 amino acids. The germline gives CDR1 LNHDA, CDR2 SQIVND (reference sequence). Here the CDR3 reads CASRLRGNEQFF. CDR3 in DNA: TGTGCCAGTAGACTGCGAGGAAATGAGCAGTTCTTC.

The chain links TRBV13 to TRBJ1-4; D unclear. Germline V gives CDR1 PRHDT, CDR2 FYEKMQ (reference sequence). The CDR3 is 15 amino acids. The V gene lost 5 bases and the J gene lost 6 bases, with 16 bases spanning the gap. CDR3 DNA: TGTGCCAGCAGCCCCCGGTCCACTGCGTATGAAAAACTGTTTTTT. Protein: CASSPRSTAYEKLFF.

The V and J genes are TRBV29-1 and TRBJ2-5; the D gene is possibly TRBD2 (5 bases). The last part of the DNA fits TRBJ2-7 better; the J call may be wrong. Germline CDR1 reads SQVTM; CDR2 reads ANQGSEA. The CDR3 sequence is 14 residues long. The CDR3 DNA is TGCAGCGTTGAAGCGGGGAGAAAGGGCTACGAGCAGTACTTC. As protein: CSVEAGRKGYEQYF.

The rearrangement joins TRBV7-2 to TRBJ1-5; no definite D call. V gave up 1 base and J gave up 3 bases, with 7 bases separating them. CDR1 is SGHTA, CDR2 FQGNSA, per germline. This CDR3 has 14 residues. Here the CDR3 reads CASSLDGLNQPQHF. The CDR3 DNA reads TGTGCCAGCAGCTTAGATGGCCTCAATCAGCCCCAGCATTTT.

The chain employs TRBV6-1 and TRBJ1-3, with D possibly being TRBD1 (6 bases). CDR3 length: 14 amino acids. V shed 5 bases and J shed 0 bases, with 8 bases lying between them. The germline V gene encodes CDR1 MNHNS and CDR2 SASEGT. CDR3 amino acids: CASSPQGSGNTIYF. DNA for the CDR3: TGTGCCAGCAGTCCACAGGGCTCTGGAAACACCATATATTTT.

This chain uses TRBV10-1 with TRBJ2-1; maybe TRBD2 (5 bases). The CDR3 is 15 residues long. The V gene's germline CDR1 is WNHNN and CDR2 SYGVQD (reference sequence). Trimming pared 3 bases from V and 3 bases from J, leaving 12 bases between. The CDR3 protein is CASSDEGLGYNEQFF. For the CDR3, the DNA is TGCGCCAGCAGTGATGAGGGTCTGGGCTACAATGAGCAGTTCTTC.

This clone has a single count. V and J are TRBV6-5 and TRBJ2-3, with D possibly TRBD2 on 5 matching bases. Germline lookup yields CDR1 MNHEY and CDR2 SVGAGI. Trimming took off 0 bases at V and 8 bases at J, with 9 bases between the two ends. The CDR3 length is 13 residues. CDR3 region: CASSYSTGITQYF. The CDR3 DNA follows: TGTGCCAGCAGTTACTCGACCGGGATTACGCAGTATTTT.

The chain carries TRBV6-4 and TRBJ1-1, with D possibly TRBD1 on 5 matching bases. V was shortened by 3 bases and J by 6 bases, with 17 bases between the two germline ends. The germline V gene has CDR1 MRHNA and CDR2 SNTAGT. The CDR3 has 15 residues. The CDR3 loop reads CASSESRVIGSEAFF. The CDR3 coding sequence is TGTGCCAGCAGTGAAAGCAGGGTGATAGGCTCTGAAGCTTTCTTT.

This clone was counted only a few times. The chain recombines TRBV25-1 with TRBJ1-1; TRBD1 aligns across 7 bases. CDR1 MGHDK and CDR2 SYGVNS come from the germline V gene. This CDR3 spans 12 amino acids. With 8 bases clipped from V and 6 bases from J, the junction kept 6 bases outside the gene matches. CDR3 in DNA: TGTGCCAGCGGACTTGGACAGGCTGAAGCTTTCTTT. It codes for CASGLGQAEAFF.

The sample holds one count of this clone. The rearrangement joins TRBV30 to TRBJ2-7, with 8 nucleotides matching TRBD1. The V and J ends lost 1 base and 5 bases, in that order; junction bases with no gene match: 10. This CDR3 comprises 15 residues. The germline gives CDR1 GTSNPN, CDR2 SVGIG (reference sequence). The CDR3, as DNA: TGTGCCTGGAGTGAACGGACAGGGTTAAAAAACGAGCAGTACTTC. Translating it yields CAWSERTGLKNEQYF.

The V gene is TRBV4-1, the J gene TRBJ2-1; no reliable D call. The CDR3 length is 11 residues. Germline-derived CDR1 and CDR2 are MGHRA and YSYEKL. V dropped 5 bases and J dropped 9 bases, with 8 bases sitting between them. The CDR3: CASSSRSEQFF. Here the CDR3 DNA reads TGCGCCAGCAGCTCCCGGTCTGAGCAGTTCTTC.

The chain links TRBV5-3 to TRBJ1-2; 7 bases agree with TRBD1. TRBV5-3 is an open reading frame, and its role is uncertain. The CDR3 covers 17 residues. J lost 4 bases, V lost 2 bases, and 14 bases had no gene match. The CDR3 DNA is TGTGCCAGAAGCTTCCACCTAGGACAGGAGGAGACCTATGGCTACACCTTC. Protein sequence: CARSFHLGQEETYGYTF.

The rearrangement joins TRBV11-2 to TRBJ2-3; no reliable D call. Germline CDR1 and CDR2: SGHAT and FQNNGV. V was pared by 0 bases and J by 2 bases, with 15 bases between. The CDR3 runs 17 residues. As DNA, the CDR3 is TGTGCCAGCAGCTTAGATCGTATCGGCGGTATCACAGATACGCAGTATTTT. Protein sequence: CASSLDRIGGITDTQYF.